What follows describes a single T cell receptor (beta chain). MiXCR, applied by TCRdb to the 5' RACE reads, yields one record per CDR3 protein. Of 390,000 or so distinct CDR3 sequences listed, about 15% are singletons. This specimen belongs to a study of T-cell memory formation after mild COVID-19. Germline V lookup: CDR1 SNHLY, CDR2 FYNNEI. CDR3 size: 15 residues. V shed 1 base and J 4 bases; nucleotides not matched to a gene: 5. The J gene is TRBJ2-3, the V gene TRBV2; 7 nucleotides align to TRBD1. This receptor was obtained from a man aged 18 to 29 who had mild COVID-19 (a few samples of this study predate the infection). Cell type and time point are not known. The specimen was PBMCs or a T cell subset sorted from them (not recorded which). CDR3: CASSEEYRGSDTQYF. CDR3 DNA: TGTGCCAGCAGTGAAGAATACAGGGGTTCAGATACGCAGTATTTT.